This entry concerns a single T cell receptor beta chain. Its antigen remains undetermined. One base away there is no much larger clone; base qualities are not given. The germline V gene (reference sequence) yields MNHEY for CDR1 and SMNVEV for CDR2. The CDR3 holds 9 amino acids from the cysteine to the valine. The kept DNA is CDR3 alone, 27 bases in frame from the first base. The germline ends are 1 base apart after V is trimmed by 2 bases and J by 8 bases. The sequencer listed for this sample is Illumina HiSeq 1500. The public reads were run again by TCRdb, first through fastp at Q25 and then through MiXCR, and only productive beta chains were kept. Each CDR3 protein gets just one entry, which takes the most common genes and DNA from the rows behind it. Recorded for this sample are around 900,000 distinct CDR3 sequences; around a third of them occurred a single time. Together, the top ten hold over 12% of the sample.

The data originate from a study of T cell repertoires in cytomegalovirus infection (dated by TCRdb to the late 2010s). General notes on the study: Alongside well-studied HLA-B-restricted epitopes, the peptide stimulations were aimed at recently identified HLA-C-restricted CMV epitopes, whose presentation resists viral immunomodulation. Donor HLA type was relevant to the analysis, because carriage of CMV infection together with the matching HLA type was indicated by public TCR beta signatures. The investigation overall reported the following: Carriers of CMV infection plus the relevant HLA type were discriminated by the cumulative frequency of public TCR beta family members in the study cohort and in an independent approximately 360-donor cohort. The ex vivo response was dominated by HLA-C-restricted CMV-specific TCR beta clonotypes, which also provided the single most frequent clonotype in two of eight donors.

The treatment or condition label corresponds to: in vitro stimulation with specific CMV peptide epitopes to enrich CMV-specific T cells. This receptor was identified in a human donor in good health (CMV status not recorded). Some clones in this sample may be carry-over from other donors' samples. The sequencing here drew on cultured CD8+ T cells from PBMCs, taken from culture after CMV antigen stimulation. Recombination connected TRBV27 to TRBJ2-7; no confident D gene assignment can be made. This receptor has the CDR3 CASSLQQYV. The nucleotide sequence reads TGTGCCAGCAGTTTACAGCAGTACGTC.